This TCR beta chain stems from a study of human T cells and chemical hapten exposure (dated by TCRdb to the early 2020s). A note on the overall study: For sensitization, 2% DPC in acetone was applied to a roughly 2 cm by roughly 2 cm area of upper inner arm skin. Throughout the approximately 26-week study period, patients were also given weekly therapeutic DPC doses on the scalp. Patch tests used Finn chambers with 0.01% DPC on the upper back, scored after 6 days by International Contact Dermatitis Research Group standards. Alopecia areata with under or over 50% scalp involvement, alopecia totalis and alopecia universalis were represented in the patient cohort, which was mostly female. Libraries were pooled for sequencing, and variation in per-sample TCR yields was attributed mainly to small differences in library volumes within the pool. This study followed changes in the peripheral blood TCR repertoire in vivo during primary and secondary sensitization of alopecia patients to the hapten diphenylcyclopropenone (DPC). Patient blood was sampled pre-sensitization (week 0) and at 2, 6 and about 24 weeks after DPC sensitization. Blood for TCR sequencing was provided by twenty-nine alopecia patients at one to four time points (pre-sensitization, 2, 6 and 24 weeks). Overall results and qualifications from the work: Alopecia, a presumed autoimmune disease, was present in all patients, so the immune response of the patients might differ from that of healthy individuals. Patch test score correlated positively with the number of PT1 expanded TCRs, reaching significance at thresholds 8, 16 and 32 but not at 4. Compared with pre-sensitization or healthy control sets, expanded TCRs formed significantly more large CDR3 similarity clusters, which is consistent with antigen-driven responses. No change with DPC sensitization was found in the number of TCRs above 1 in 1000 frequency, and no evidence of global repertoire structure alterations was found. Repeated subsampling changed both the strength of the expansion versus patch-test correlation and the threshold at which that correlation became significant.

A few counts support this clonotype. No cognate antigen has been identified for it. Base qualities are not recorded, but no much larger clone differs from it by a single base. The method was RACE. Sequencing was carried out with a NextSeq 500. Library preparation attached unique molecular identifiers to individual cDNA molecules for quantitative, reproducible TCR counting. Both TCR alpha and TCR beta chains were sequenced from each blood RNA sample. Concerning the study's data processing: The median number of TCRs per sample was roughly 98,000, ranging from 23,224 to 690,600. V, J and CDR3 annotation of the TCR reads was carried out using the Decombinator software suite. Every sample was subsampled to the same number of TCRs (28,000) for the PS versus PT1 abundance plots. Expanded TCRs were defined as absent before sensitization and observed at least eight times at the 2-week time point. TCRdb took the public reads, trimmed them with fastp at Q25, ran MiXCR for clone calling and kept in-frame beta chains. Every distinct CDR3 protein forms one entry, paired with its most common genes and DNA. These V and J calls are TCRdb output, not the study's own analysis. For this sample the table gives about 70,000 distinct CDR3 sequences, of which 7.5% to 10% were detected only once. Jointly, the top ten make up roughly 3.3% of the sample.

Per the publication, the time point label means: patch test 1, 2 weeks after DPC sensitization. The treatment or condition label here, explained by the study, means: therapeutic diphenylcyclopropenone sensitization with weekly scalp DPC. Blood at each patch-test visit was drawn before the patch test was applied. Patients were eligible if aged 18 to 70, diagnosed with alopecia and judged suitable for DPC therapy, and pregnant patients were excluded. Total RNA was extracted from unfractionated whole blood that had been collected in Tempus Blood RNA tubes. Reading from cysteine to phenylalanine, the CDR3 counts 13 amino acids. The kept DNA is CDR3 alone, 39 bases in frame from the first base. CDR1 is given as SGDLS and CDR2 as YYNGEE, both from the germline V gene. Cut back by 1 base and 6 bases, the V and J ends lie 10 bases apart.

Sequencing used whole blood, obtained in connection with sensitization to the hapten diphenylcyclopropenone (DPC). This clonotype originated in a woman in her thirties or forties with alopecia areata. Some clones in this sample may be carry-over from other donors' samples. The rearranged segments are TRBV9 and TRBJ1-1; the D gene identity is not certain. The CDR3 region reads CASSVSEEAEAFF. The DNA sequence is TGTGCCAGCAGCGTATCGGAGGAGGCTGAAGCTTTCTTT.